This T cell receptor (beta chain) was identified during a study of T-cell reconstitution after alpha-beta-depleted transplantation in children. The V gene lost 8 bases and the J gene lost 2 bases, with 12 bases spanning the gap. The CDR3 contains 13 residues. In its sample, this clonotype was seen many times. As it was prepared, the TCRbeta library received unique molecular identifiers. MiXCR, run by TCRdb on the PCR reads, gives a single entry per CDR3 protein. This sample has approximately 420,000 distinct CDR3 sequences, with approximately 10% found just once. This TCR was sampled from a human donor who donated a stem cell graft to a child with acute myeloid leukemia. V gene TRBV12-3 or TRBV12-4 combines with J gene TRBJ2-5; D is ambiguous. This sample comprised PBMCs from the stem cell graft donor, obtained from the stem cell graft. For the CDR3, the DNA is TGTGCCAGCCGTCCCCCAGGACAAGAGACCCAGTACTTC. It yields the protein CASRPPGQETQYF.